The next 25 T cell receptor beta chains were all read from a single sample in a study of T-cell reconstitution after alpha-beta-depleted transplantation in children. Unique molecular identifiers were used in preparing the TCRbeta library. TCRdb processed the PCR reads anew with MiXCR; each CDR3 protein has one entry. The sample has a few hundred thousand distinct CDR3 sequences; approximately 9.9% are singletons. The sample was PBMCs from the stem cell graft donor, taken from the stem cell graft. The receptors originated from a human donor who donated a stem cell graft to a child with SCID.

As for this clonotype: This may stem from a read error, because a much larger clone lies one nucleotide away. The conserved closing phenylalanine or tryptophan is absent in this CDR3, likely reflecting a read error. Written as DNA, the CDR3 is TGTGCCAGCAGCGCCCGGACAGGGGCGTACACCGGGGAGCTGTTTTTG. Its translation: CASSARTGAYTGELFL. This chain links TRBV11-3 with TRBJ2-2, with 9 bases identical to TRBD1. CDR3 length: 16 amino acids. Per the germline V gene, CDR1 is SGHNT and CDR2 is YENEEA. V was clipped by 5 bases and J by 3 bases; unmatched bases: 7.

The V and J genes are TRBV7-3 and TRBJ2-5; D may be TRBD2 (6 bases). V gave up 3 bases and J gave up 3 bases, with 8 bases separating them. The germline V gene has CDR1 SGHTA and CDR2 FQGTGA. The length of the CDR3 is 13 residues. The DNA for the CDR3 is TGTGCCAGCAGCTTGAGGAGGGAAGAGACCCAGTACTTC. Its translation is CASSLRREETQYF.

This clonotype was counted ten times or more. This rearrangement joins TRBV5-1 to TRBJ1-1; TRBD1 aligns across 7 bases. The CDR3 has 12 amino acids. The germline V gene has CDR1 SGHRS and CDR2 YFSETQ. The V segment lost 5 bases and the J segment 3 bases; nucleotides outside the gene matches: 1. CDR3 sequence: CASSTGDTEAFF. CDR3 bases: TGCGCCAGCAGTACAGGGGACACTGAAGCTTTCTTT. Full variable domain (remainder filled in from reference TRBV5-1 and TRBJ1-1): KAGVTQTPRYLIKTRGQQVTLSCSPISGHRSVSWYQQTPGQGLQFLFEYFSETQRNKGNFPGRFSGRQFSNSRSEMNVSTLELGDSALYLCASSTGDTEAFFGQGTRLTVV.

This clonotype was detected many times. J is TRBJ2-3 and V is TRBV20-1; perhaps TRBD1 as D (6 bases). Germline lookup yields CDR1 DFQATT and CDR2 SNEGSKA (reference sequence). This CDR3 is 13 amino acids long. Trimming left V 6 bases short and J 5 bases short, with 15 bases between. The CDR3 sequence: CSAPGGRGDTQYF. DNA for the CDR3: TGCAGTGCCCCTGGGGGCCGAGGAGATACGCAGTATTTT.

This clonotype occurred many times. The chain couples TRBV5-6 to TRBJ2-1; D is perhaps TRBD2 (6 bases). V gave up 5 bases and J gave up 8 bases, with 14 bases separating them. The CDR3 loop spans 13 amino acids. Germline V CDR1 and CDR2: SGHDT, YYEEEE. The CDR3 spells CASRRGINDEQFF. DNA for the CDR3: TGTGCCAGCAGGCGGGGCATTAACGATGAGCAGTTCTTC.

This clonotype was counted ten times or more. The rearrangement uses TRBV7-9 and TRBJ2-2; D perhaps matches TRBD2 (6 bases). There are 19 residues in the CDR3. The V gene lost 1 base and the J gene lost 0 bases, with 18 bases spanning the gap. Germline CDR1 and CDR2: SEHNR and FQNEAQ (reference sequence). CDR3 nucleotide sequence: TGTGCCAGCAGCTTAGTGGGCTCGGAGGGAACCGCGAACACCGGGGAGCTGTTTTTT. Amino acid sequence: CASSLVGSEGTANTGELFF. Complete variable domain (other parts from reference TRBV7-9 and TRBJ2-2): DTGVSQNPRHKITKRGQNVTFRCDPISEHNRLYWYRQTLGQGPEFLTYFQNEAQLEKSRLLSDRFSAERPKGSFSTLEIQRTEQGDSAMYLCASSLVGSEGTANTGELFFGEGSRLTVL.

A few counts support this clonotype. A much larger clonotype is one base distant, so this may be a read error. This chain connects TRBV12-3 or TRBV12-4 to TRBJ1-3; TRBD1 might be the D (5 bases). CDR3 length equals 18 residues. CDR3 amino acids: CASCLGRGTVSSGNTIYF. The CDR3 DNA follows: TGTGCCAGCTGTTTAGGACGGGGGACGGTCAGCTCTGGAAACACCATATATTTT.

The rearrangement joins TRBV6-5 to TRBJ2-3, with D perhaps assigned TRBD1 or TRBD2 (5 bases each). The germline CDR1 and CDR2 sequences are MNHEY and SVGAGI. The length of the CDR3 is 16 residues. The germline V and J ends were trimmed by 5 bases and 2 bases, with 17 bases remaining between them. This chain's CDR3 is CASSRSGRAVTDTQYF. The CDR3 DNA follows: TGTGCCAGCAGTCGCTCGGGGCGAGCAGTCACAGATACGCAGTATTTT.

In this sample, this clonotype turned up many times. The V gene is TRBV5-6, the J gene TRBJ2-3; the D is unclear. CDR3 length equals 13 residues. Per germline, CDR1 SGHDT and CDR2 YYEEEE. Trimming took 0 bases from V and 4 from J, leaving 6 bases between them. This CDR3 is CASSLDSADTQYF. CDR3 DNA sequence: TGTGCCAGCAGCTTGGACAGCGCAGATACGCAGTATTTT.

As concerns this clonotype: A single base separates this from a much larger clone, so it may be a read error. V usage is TRBV7-8 and J usage is TRBJ1-1; maybe TRBD1 (5 bases). The CDR3 is 15 amino acids. V shed 5 bases and J shed 5 bases, with 18 bases lying between them. Per germline, CDR1 SGHVS and CDR2 FQNEAQ. The CDR3 region is CASSIGLGVSTEAFF. CDR3 nucleotides: TGTGCCAGCAGCATTGGCCTGGGGGTATCGACTGAAGCTTTCTTT.

This clonotype was seen many times. The rearrangement uses TRBV11-2 and TRBJ2-7; 12 nucleotides line up with TRBD1. Looked up from germline, CDR1 is SGHAT and CDR2 is FQNNGV. The CDR3 has 16 residues. The ends lost 5 bases at V and 4 bases at J; junction bases unmatched: 9. This chain's CDR3 is CASSALGTGGFYEQYF. As DNA, the CDR3 is TGTGCCAGCAGCGCTTTGGGGACAGGGGGCTTTTACGAGCAGTACTTC.

This clonotype was detected many times. This chain joins TRBV20-1 and TRBJ2-1; D call uncertain. CDR1 and CDR2 (germline): DFQATT, SNEGSKA (reference sequence). The germline V and J ends were trimmed by 6 bases and 7 bases, with 25 bases remaining between them. The CDR3 has 16 residues. The CDR3 DNA reads as TGCAGTGCCCACCCTTCCTATCCCTCAACGAGTAATGAGCAGTTCTTC. Translating gives CSAHPSYPSTSNEQFF.

This clonotype was seen ten or more times. J is TRBJ2-3 and V is TRBV12-3 or TRBV12-4, with 8 bases aligning to TRBD2. V lost 8 bases and J lost 4; bases outside the gene matches: 5. The CDR3 consists of 13 residues. CDR3 region: CASGGLAPDTQYF. In DNA, the CDR3 is TGTGCCAGCGGCGGACTAGCCCCAGATACGCAGTATTTT.

This clonotype was recorded many times. J is TRBJ1-6 and V is TRBV6-1, with D possibly TRBD1 on 5 matching bases. CDR3 size: 16 residues. The V gene's germline CDR1 is MNHNS and CDR2 SASEGT. V dropped 11 bases and J dropped 0 bases, with 17 bases sitting between them. The CDR3 region is CAAWDGKSSYNSPLHF. In DNA, the CDR3 is TGTGCCGCCTGGGACGGGAAGAGCTCCTATAATTCACCCCTCCACTTT.

In this sample, this clonotype turned up many times. The chain combines TRBV5-1 with TRBJ2-1; D is ambiguous. The CDR3 totals 14 residues. V was cut by 5 bases and J by 2 bases, with 11 bases left in between. Germline assignment: CDR1 SGHRS and CDR2 YFSETQ. CDR3 loop: CASSRSRPYNEQFF. For the CDR3, the DNA is TGCGCCAGCAGTAGGAGCAGGCCCTACAATGAGCAGTTCTTC.

Ten or more counts support this clonotype. The genes are TRBV12-3 or TRBV12-4 and TRBJ1-5; 8 bases map to TRBD1. After removal of 8 bases from V and 6 bases from J, the junction contained 9 bases not matched to a gene. The CDR3 loop spans 14 amino acids. CDR3 DNA: TGTGCCAGCGGTCCCGGACAGGGCGGTCAGCCCCAGCATTTT. It translates to CASGPGQGGQPQHF.

In its sample, this clonotype was seen many times. The rearrangement uses TRBV5-1 and TRBJ2-7; 7 bases match TRBD2. Germline V CDR1 and CDR2: SGHRS, YFSETQ. Trimming at V came to 0 bases and at J to 4 bases, leaving 10 bases not matched to a gene. The CDR3 totals 16 residues. The CDR3 DNA reads TGCGCCAGCAGCTTGGCCCTGGGACTAAGGAATTACGAGCAGTACTTC. It is translated as CASSLALGLRNYEQYF. Filled out from reference TRBV5-1 and TRBJ2-7, the complete variable domain reads KAGVTQTPRYLIKTRGQQVTLSCSPISGHRSVSWYQQTPGQGLQFLFEYFSETQRNKGNFPGRFSGRQFSNSRSEMNVSTLELGDSALYLCASSLALGLRNYEQYFGPGTRLTVT.

This chain links TRBV3-1 with TRBJ2-6; no reliable D call. The CDR3 is made up of 20 amino acids. Trimming stripped 11 bases from V and 4 bases from J, with 33 bases between. Per germline, CDR1 LGHDT and CDR2 YNNKEL (reference sequence). CDR3 coding DNA: TGTGCCTGCACCCAAGAGCTCCAACAGACCGGAAAACCAGGGGCCAACGTCCTGACTTTC. It specifies CACTQELQQTGKPGANVLTF.

Many counts were recorded for this clonotype. The chain recombines TRBV12-3 or TRBV12-4 with TRBJ1-2, with D unresolved. The CDR3 runs 14 residues. Trimming shortened V by 2 bases and J by 4 bases, and 11 bases separated the two germline ends. The CDR3 bases are TGTGCCAGCAGTTTAAACTTGGGCCTCTATGGCTACACCTTC. It translates to CASSLNLGLYGYTF.

This clonotype was detected ten times or more. The chain's CDR3 is CASSWDRVKELFF. As DNA, the CDR3 is TGCGCCAGCAGCTGGGACAGGGTAAAAGAGCTGTTTTTT. The chain is built from TRBV5-1 and TRBJ2-2; TRBD1 matches at 9 bases. CDR3 size: 13 residues. CDR1 and CDR2 from the germline V gene are SGHRS and YFSETQ. The trim removed 3 bases at V and 11 bases at J, leaving 5 bases unmatched.

At least ten counts were recorded for this clonotype. The chain couples TRBV7-2 to TRBJ2-3; D unclear. The V and J ends lost 1 base and 0 bases respectively, with 8 bases between them. Germline CDR1 is SGHTA and CDR2 is FQGNSA. CDR3 length: 15 amino acids. Here the CDR3 DNA reads TGTGCCAGCAGCTTAGAAGCGCTTAGCACAGATACGCAGTATTTT. The encoded protein is CASSLEALSTDTQYF.

The table lists this clonotype with many counts. The chain employs TRBV5-1 and TRBJ1-1, with a possible D match to TRBD1 (5 bases). This CDR3 is built from 12 residues. The V gene's germline CDR1 is SGHRS and CDR2 YFSETQ. V was cut by 2 bases and J by 4 bases, with 6 bases left in between. CDR3 DNA sequence: TGCGCCAGCAGCTTCGACAGCACTGAAGCTTTCTTT. Protein sequence: CASSFDSTEAFF. The full variable domain, with the rest looked up from reference TRBV5-1 and TRBJ1-1, is KAGVTQTPRYLIKTRGQQVTLSCSPISGHRSVSWYQQTPGQGLQFLFEYFSETQRNKGNFPGRFSGRQFSNSRSEMNVSTLELGDSALYLCASSFDSTEAFFGQGTRLTVV.

This clonotype occurred once. The J gene is TRBJ2-5, the V gene TRBV2; D tentatively reads TRBD1 or TRBD2 (5 bases each). Germline CDR1 reads SNHLY; CDR2 reads FYNNEI. Trimming cost V 3 bases and J 8 bases, with 10 bases left between them. The CDR3 is made up of 12 amino acids. This CDR3 is CASSEARDTQYF. The CDR3 bases are TGTGCCAGCAGTGAGGCCAGGGACACCCAGTACTTC.

The chain links TRBV6-1 to TRBJ1-2; 9 nucleotides match TRBD1. Per the germline V gene, CDR1 is MNHNS and CDR2 is SASEGT. Unmatched junction bases numbered 8, after V lost 7 bases and J lost 8 bases. The CDR3 has 13 amino acids. CDR3 sequence (DNA): TGTGCCAGCAATCCGGGACAGGGTCACGGCTACACCTTC. The encoded protein is CASNPGQGHGYTF.

With regard to this clonotype: A much larger clone differs by one base, so this may be a read error. This chain links TRBV20-1 with TRBJ1-4; possible D gene TRBD1, 5 bases. CDR3 length: 16 amino acids. The germline gives CDR1 DFQATT, CDR2 SNEGSKA (reference sequence). This chain's CDR3 is CCARDPTGPTNEKLFF. For the CDR3, the DNA is TGCTGTGCTAGAGATCCTACGGGGCCAACTAATGAAAAACTGTTTTTT.